This T cell receptor beta chain was identified in a study of shared clonotypes between healthy human individuals. Study outcomes and limitations: Naive subsets typically showed greater estimated richness than memory subsets. Several donors had around 5% of their naive CD4 clonotypes in common.

Turning to this clone: Its antigen is still unknown.

The study ran the assay at deep level. The method was immunoSEQ multiplex PCR; TCRdb's version includes in-frame clones alone and lacks a portion of them. The data contain about 690,000 clones, 90% of them seen just once; the ten biggest clones take up less than 40%. The healthy adult donors were HIV-negative and reported no recent acute infections or vaccinations. V shed 2 bases, J shed 5 bases, and the junction held 4 bases outside the gene matches. CDR1 is LNHDA and CDR2 is SQIVND in the germline V gene (reference sequence). The CDR3 runs 15 residues. V is TRBV19 and J is TRBJ2-7; 12 bases are a match to TRBD2. This TCR was sampled from a man aged 18 to 30 in good health. Some clones in this sample may be carry-over from other donors' samples. Sequenced material: memory CD8+ T cells from PBMCs. Subset here: CD45RO+ cells pooled with CCR7-negative TemRA cells. This chain's CDR3 is CASSILAGGNNEQYF. The CDR3 bases are TGTGCCAGTAGTATACTAGCGGGAGGGAACAACGAGCAGTACTTC.